Presented here are 10 T cell receptor beta chains from one specimen sequenced in a study of type 1 and type 2 diabetes patients. Genomic DNA was the PCR template. Amplification of the beta chain CDR3 used 30 forward and 13 reverse multiplex primers. TCRdb itself ran the multiplex PCR reads through MiXCR, one entry per CDR3 protein. This table holds under 300,000 distinct CDR3 sequences, roughly 50% found once. Sequencing was performed on peripheral blood mononuclear cells (PBMCs). These receptors originate from a man aged 18 to 30 with type 2 diabetes.

Details on this clonotype: A read error may account for a junction end that differs from germline. The chain couples TRBV5-1 to TRBJ2-7; the D gene is possibly TRBD2 (6 bases). Germline V CDR1 and CDR2: SGHRS, YFSETQ. The CDR3 loop spans 14 amino acids. The CDR3 loop is CASSLGGEPYEQYF. Written as DNA, the CDR3 is TGTGCCAGCAGCTTAGGAGGGGAGCCGTACGAGCAGTACTTC.

This clonotype occurred many times. J is TRBJ2-6 and V is TRBV6-4, with D possibly being TRBD1 (6 bases). The V gene lost 3 bases and the J gene lost 0 bases, with 6 bases spanning the gap. CDR1 and CDR2 (germline): MRHNA, SNTAGT. The CDR3 extends over 15 amino acids. CDR3 DNA: TGTGCCAGCAGTGAGGACAGCTCTGGGGCCAACGTCCTGACTTTC. Its translation is CASSEDSSGANVLTF.

The rearrangement links TRBV20-1 to TRBJ1-4; 9 bases are a match to TRBD1. Per germline, CDR1 DFQATT and CDR2 SNEGSKA (reference sequence). The CDR3 consists of 17 residues. Germline trimming cut 5 bases from V and 7 bases from J; bases unmatched to any gene: 17. CDR3 sequence reads: CSALPRGTGHESEKLFF. In nucleotides, the CDR3 is TGCAGTGCTTTACCGCGAGGGACAGGGCATGAAAGTGAAAAACTGTTTTTT.

This chain's CDR3 is CASSWGGQSTDTQYF. The DNA of the CDR3 is TGCGCCAGCAGCTGGGGAGGACAGAGCACAGATACGCAGTATTTT. This chain uses TRBV5-1 with TRBJ2-3; D possibly matches TRBD1 or TRBD2 (6 bases each). Germline V gene data show CDR1 as SGHRS and CDR2 as YFSETQ. The CDR3 runs 15 residues. V was clipped by 3 bases and J by 0 bases, with 11 bases between them.

J is TRBJ1-6 and V is TRBV6-6; 8 bases are shared with TRBD1. The CDR3 has 15 residues. Germline V gene lookup returns CDR1 MNHNY and CDR2 SVGAGI (reference sequence). V shed 6 bases, J shed 6 bases, and the junction held 7 bases outside the gene matches. The CDR3 DNA follows: TGTGCCAGCAGGACCGGGACAGGAGGTAATTCACCCCTCCACTTT. It yields the protein CASRTGTGGNSPLHF.

This sequence joins TRBV30 and TRBJ1-1; a possible D gene is TRBD1 (5 bases). Germline CDR1 and CDR2: GTSNPN and SVGIG (reference sequence). The CDR3 sequence is 11 residues long. CDR3 coding DNA: TGTGCGCGGGGGGGGAACACTGAAGCTTTCTTT. It encodes CARGGNTEAFF.

Only a few counts were recorded for this clonotype. The chain couples TRBV20-1 to TRBJ1-5; D unresolved. Germline values: CDR1 DFQATT, CDR2 SNEGSKA (reference sequence). V gave up 0 bases and J gave up 12 bases, with 21 bases separating them. The CDR3 extends over 15 amino acids. This chain's CDR3 is CSARDWGDLTNLQHF. The DNA of the CDR3 is TGCAGTGCTAGAGACTGGGGTGACCTTACTAACCTCCAGCATTTT.

This clonotype has just one count. The J gene is TRBJ1-3, the V gene TRBV14; D is uncertain. CDR3 size: 14 residues. Trimming left V 6 bases short and J 0 bases short, with 9 bases between. Germline V lookup: CDR1 SGHDN, CDR2 FVKESK. This chain's CDR3 is CASSIGFSGNTIYF. CDR3 nucleotides: TGTGCCAGCAGTATCGGGTTCTCTGGAAACACCATATATTTT.

The genes are TRBV2 and TRBJ1-1, with TRBD1 matching over 10 bases. V lost 8 bases and J lost 1; bases outside the gene matches: 10. Germline CDR1 is SNHLY and CDR2 is FYNNEI. There are 16 residues in the CDR3. The CDR3 nucleotides are TGTGCCAGCGGGGGGACAGGGGCAATCGGGAACACTGAAGCTTTCTTT. Amino acid sequence: CASGGTGAIGNTEAFF.

Concerning this clonotype: A read error may explain this, as a much larger clone is one base away. V and J are TRBV25-1 and TRBJ2-7; D uncertain. Between the trimmed V and J ends, which lost 8 bases and 5 bases, there was a span of 13 bases. CDR3 length: 12 residues. Germline V gene lookup returns CDR1 MGHDK and CDR2 SYGVNS. The chain's CDR3 is CASEARRHEQYF. The DNA of the CDR3 is TGTGCCAGCGAAGCCAGGAGACACGAGCAGTACTTC.